These 25 T cell receptor beta chains originate from one sample sequenced in a study of T-cell memory formation after mild COVID-19. TCRdb redid the calling of the 5' RACE reads with MiXCR, one entry per CDR3 protein. Of approximately 340,000 distinct CDR3 sequences in the sample, 15% were seen once. Material for sequencing was PBMCs or a T cell subset sorted from them (not recorded which). Receptors originate from a man aged 18 to 35 who had mild COVID-19 (a few samples of this study predate the infection). Cell type and time point are not known.

This clonotype has a handful of counts. In nucleotides, the CDR3 is TGTGCCAGCAGCTCCTGGGGGGGATGGAACACTGAAGCTTTCTTT. It yields the protein CASSSWGGWNTEAFF. The V and J genes are TRBV7-2 and TRBJ1-1; D may be TRBD1 (5 bases). This CDR3 has 15 amino acids. CDR1 and CDR2 from the germline V gene are SGHTA and FQGNSA. V was pared by 4 bases and J by 1 base, with 13 bases between.

This clonotype was counted many times. The chain recombines TRBV6-6 with TRBJ2-3; 11 bases align to TRBD2. The CDR3 totals 15 residues. Germline V gene data show CDR1 as MNHNY and CDR2 as SVGAGI (reference sequence). J lost 1 base, V lost 6 bases, and 3 bases had no gene match. CDR3 DNA: TGTGCCAGCAGCCAACTAGCGGGGGGCACAGATACGCAGTATTTT. Translation: CASSQLAGGTDTQYF.

The chain has TRBV19 and TRBJ2-2, with TRBD1 as a possible D gene (6 bases). The CDR3 has 15 amino acids. Per the germline V gene, CDR1 is LNHDA and CDR2 is SQIVND (reference sequence). V shed 3 bases and J shed 4 bases, with 12 bases lying between them. The CDR3 nucleotides are TGTGCCAGTAGTATTGGTGGGGGCGCCACCGGGGAGCTGTTTTTT. The encoded protein is CASSIGGGATGELFF.

At least ten counts were recorded for this clonotype. The rearrangement uses TRBV5-1 and TRBJ2-1, with D perhaps assigned TRBD1 or TRBD2 (6 bases each). The CDR3 is 15 amino acids. The V and J ends lost 0 bases and 8 bases respectively, with 15 bases between them. Germline-derived CDR1 and CDR2 are SGHRS and YFSETQ. CDR3 residues: CASSLAGGFEDEQFF. The CDR3 region has the DNA TGCGCCAGCAGCTTGGCCGGGGGCTTCGAGGATGAGCAGTTCTTC.

This clonotype was detected many times. The chain joins TRBV6-5 to TRBJ2-7; TRBD2 matches 11 bases. Losses at the gene ends were 4 bases for V and 10 bases for J; bases not matched to a gene: 6. Germline loops: CDR1 MNHEY, CDR2 SVGAGI. The CDR3 runs 13 residues. CDR3 region: CASSSRLAGLQYV. The CDR3 DNA is TGTGCCAGCAGTTCAAGACTAGCGGGGTTACAGTACGTC.

The chain links TRBV20-1 to TRBJ2-7; D remains unclear. CDR1 and CDR2 (germline): DFQATT, SNEGSKA (reference sequence). The CDR3 consists of 14 residues. Between the trimmed V and J ends, which lost 0 bases and 0 bases, there was a span of 9 bases. The CDR3 bases are TGCAGTGCTAGAGATGGGCACCACTCCTACGAGCAGTACTTC. This translates into CSARDGHHSYEQYF.

The chain employs TRBV5-1 and TRBJ2-5, with D tentatively TRBD2 (6 bases). The CDR3 is made up of 17 amino acids. The germline V and J ends were trimmed by 4 bases and 2 bases, with 21 bases remaining between them. Germline values: CDR1 SGHRS, CDR2 YFSETQ. CDR3 DNA: TGCGCCAGCAGCCGCTCAGCCGCGGGGTTTTTTCAAGAGACCCAGTACTTC. Translating gives CASSRSAAGFFQETQYF.

V gene TRBV29-1 combines with J gene TRBJ1-3; D unresolved. Germline lookup yields CDR1 SQVTM and CDR2 ANQGSEA. This CDR3 has 14 amino acids. Trimming shortened V by 8 bases and J by 4 bases, and 18 bases separated the two germline ends. In nucleotides, the CDR3 is TGCAGCTGCCCCAAGGGAGGAGGCGGAAACACCATATATTTT. Amino acid sequence: CSCPKGGGGNTIYF.

V usage is TRBV6-2 or TRBV6-3 and J usage is TRBJ2-7; no definite D call. V was trimmed by 0 bases and J by 2 bases, leaving 14 bases between them. The germline V gene has CDR1 MNHEY and CDR2 SVGEGT. This CDR3 is built from 16 residues. CDR3 amino acids: CASSYSKGTPAYEQYF. The CDR3 DNA reads as TGTGCCAGCAGTTACTCGAAGGGTACCCCAGCCTACGAGCAGTACTTC.

The rearrangement links TRBV5-6 to TRBJ2-1; D possibly uses TRBD1 or TRBD2 (5 bases each). This CDR3 has 17 amino acids. Trimming removed 0 bases at V and 4 bases at J, with 17 bases between. Germline loops: CDR1 SGHDT, CDR2 YYEEEE. CDR3 sequence reads: CASSLGGRRGRYNEQFF. CDR3 coding DNA: TGTGCCAGCAGCTTGGGGGGCCGGCGCGGGCGTTACAATGAGCAGTTCTTC.

This clonotype has a handful of counts. V is TRBV4-3 and J is TRBJ1-6, with TRBD1 as a possible D gene (5 bases). V was pared by 1 base and J by 9 bases, with 13 bases between. Germline V gene data show CDR1 as LGHNA and CDR2 as YSLEER. The CDR3 is made up of 15 amino acids. The CDR3 sequence is CASSQVEGDSSPLHF. In DNA form, the CDR3 reads TGCGCCAGCAGCCAAGTAGAAGGGGATAGTTCACCCCTCCACTTT.

This chain links TRBV6-1 with TRBJ2-3, with D unclear. CDR1 and CDR2 (germline): MNHNS, SASEGT. This CDR3 comprises 13 residues. The ends were cut back, 3 bases at V and 0 bases at J, with 4 bases in the middle. The CDR3 coding sequence is TGTGCCAGCAGTGACTTAAGCACAGATACGCAGTATTTT. It encodes CASSDLSTDTQYF.

The V and J genes are TRBV6-5 and TRBJ1-2; 7 bases agree with TRBD1. The CDR3 sequence is 12 residues long. CDR1 and CDR2 (germline): MNHEY, SVGAGI. V lost 8 bases to trimming and J lost 8 bases; unmatched junction nucleotides: 8. CDR3 DNA sequence: TGTGCCAGCTCCGGACAGGCCCTCGGCTACACCTTC. Protein product: CASSGQALGYTF.

This clonotype was seen only a few times. The chain carries TRBV28 and TRBJ2-5; TRBD2 might be the D (5 bases). V was shortened by 9 bases and J by 5 bases, with 10 bases between the two germline ends. CDR3 length: 11 residues. Germline V gene data show CDR1 as MDHEN and CDR2 as SYDVKM. CDR3 protein: CASLAGETQYF. The DNA for the CDR3 is TGTGCCAGTCTAGCTGGGGAGACCCAGTACTTC.

This clonotype was seen only a few times. The DNA for the CDR3 is TGCGCCAGCAGCCCACCCGGGGAAACCTATAATTCACCCCTCCACTTT. It encodes CASSPPGETYNSPLHF. The chain joins TRBV4-1 to TRBJ1-6; D uncertain. The CDR3 extends over 16 amino acids. CDR1 MGHRA and CDR2 YSYEKL come from the germline V gene. Trimming cost V 4 bases and J 2 bases, with 12 bases left between them.

This clonotype was seen a few times. This chain joins TRBV18 and TRBJ1-1; TRBD1 might be the D (5 bases). This CDR3 spans 12 amino acids. The germline V gene has CDR1 KGHSH and CDR2 LQKENI. The V end lost 5 bases, the J end lost 3 bases, and 7 bases lay between the germline ends. CDR3 in DNA: TGTGCCAGCTCAATCAGGGACACTGAAGCTTTCTTT. Translating it yields CASSIRDTEAFF.

J is TRBJ2-5 and V is TRBV15; 8 bases are a match to TRBD1. Germline loops: CDR1 LNHNV, CDR2 YYDKDF (reference sequence). This CDR3 spans 16 amino acids. The V segment lost 1 base and the J segment 6 bases; nucleotides outside the gene matches: 10. CDR3 in DNA: TGTGCCACCAGCAGAGGGGGTCTACAGGGGGTTCAGACCCAGTACTTC. It encodes CATSRGGLQGVQTQYF. The entire variable domain, with the rest obtained from reference TRBV15 and TRBJ2-5, is as follows: DAMVIQNPRYQVTQFGKPVTLSCSQTLNHNVMYWYQQKSSQAPKLLFHYYDKDFNNEADTPDNFQSRRPNTSFCFLDIRSPGLGDTAMYLCATSRGGLQGVQTQYFGPGTRLLVL.

This clonotype has a handful of counts. CDR3 DNA: TGTGCCAGTAGTACCCTACCCGGACGAGATACGCAGTATTTT. Translating it yields CASSTLPGRDTQYF. This chain links TRBV19 with TRBJ2-3; D unresolved. The germline V and J ends were trimmed by 4 bases and 5 bases, with 13 bases remaining between them. This CDR3 region has 14 residues. CDR1 is LNHDA, CDR2 SQIVND, per germline (reference sequence).

This clonotype was seen at least ten times. This sequence joins TRBV20-1 and TRBJ2-6, with unresolved D. The V end lost 5 bases, the J end lost 0 bases, and 8 bases lay between the germline ends. Looked up from germline, CDR1 is DFQATT and CDR2 is SNEGSKA (reference sequence). The CDR3 is 14 residues long. The CDR3 protein is CSARKGSGANVLTF. The DNA of the CDR3 is TGCAGTGCTCGCAAGGGCTCTGGGGCCAACGTCCTGACTTTC.

The chain couples TRBV24-1 to TRBJ2-1; the D gene is possibly TRBD2 (5 bases). Germline lookup yields CDR1 KGHDR and CDR2 SFDVKD. The CDR3 has 13 residues. V was pared by 2 bases and J by 9 bases, with 10 bases between. CDR3 loop: CATSDWTAGEQFF. CDR3 nucleotides: TGTGCCACCAGTGATTGGACTGCCGGTGAGCAGTTCTTC.

This rearrangement joins TRBV7-9 to TRBJ2-5; TRBD1 agrees at 9 bases. This CDR3 has 15 residues. Germline CDR1 and CDR2: SEHNR and FQNEAQ (reference sequence). With V trimmed by 6 bases and J by 2 bases, 7 bases remained unmatched. CDR3 sequence: CASSRGDREQETQYF. The CDR3 nucleotides are TGTGCCAGCAGTCGCGGGGACAGGGAACAAGAGACCCAGTACTTC.

In its sample, this clonotype was seen a few times. The rearrangement joins TRBV3-1 to TRBJ2-5, with 11 bases matching TRBD2. V was clipped by 7 bases and J by 5 bases; unmatched bases: 6. The CDR3 is 14 amino acids. Germline CDR1 LGHDT, CDR2 YNNKEL (reference sequence). The CDR3 region is CASMIAGGAETQYF. CDR3 nucleotides: TGTGCCAGCATGATAGCGGGGGGGGCGGAGACCCAGTACTTC.

The chain joins TRBV28 to TRBJ2-7; D perhaps matches TRBD2 (6 bases). The CDR3 spans 13 residues. Germline CDR1 and CDR2: MDHEN and SYDVKM. The V gene lost 10 bases and the J gene lost 0 bases, with 13 bases spanning the gap. DNA for the CDR3: TGTGCCACCTCCGCCGGGAGCTCCTACGAGCAGTACGTC. It yields the protein CATSAGSSYEQYV.

The chain links TRBV20-1 to TRBJ2-1; 10 positions agree with TRBD2. Germline assignment: CDR1 DFQATT and CDR2 SNEGSKA (reference sequence). The CDR3 runs to 15 residues. V gave up 4 bases and J gave up 7 bases; unmatched junction bases: 10. Here the CDR3 reads CSATRASGGGNEQFF. In DNA form, the CDR3 reads TGCAGTGCTACCAGGGCTAGCGGGGGAGGAAATGAGCAGTTCTTC.

The table lists this clonotype with a few counts. The chain carries TRBV12-3 or TRBV12-4 and TRBJ2-7; 7 bases match TRBD2. The CDR3 consists of 14 residues. V gave up 5 bases and J gave up 3 bases; unmatched junction bases: 7. The CDR3 loop is CASSPTTSFYEQYV. The CDR3 DNA reads TGTGCCAGCAGTCCCACGACTAGCTTCTACGAGCAGTACGTC.